This is a list of T cell receptor beta chains from one sample in a study of shared clonotypes between healthy human individuals. The table came from immunoSEQ multiplex PCR; TCRdb's copy has only in-frame clones and leaves some out. This table has approximately 2.1 million clones, approximately 93% appearing once. Sequenced material: naive CD4+ T cells from PBMCs. The receptors were gathered from a man aged 18 to 30 in good health. Some clones in this sample may be carry-over from other donors' samples. The CDR3 runs from the conserved cysteine through the conserved F or W. D genes are given only for firm matches. Clone sizes are given selectively: once, few, many, or a class where the clone is expanded.

j_gene: TRBJ2-3
d_gene: NA
v_gene: TRBV11-3
abundance: NA
CDR3aa: CASSLEGTDTQYF
CDR3nt: TGTGCCAGCAGCTTAGAGGGAACAGATACGCAGTATTTT

j_gene: TRBJ1-1
d_gene: NA
v_gene: TRBV20-1
abundance: few
CDR3aa: CSAEGNEAFF
CDR3nt: TGCAGTGCCGAGGGTAATGAAGCTTTCTTT

j_gene: TRBJ2-1
d_gene: TRBD2
v_gene: TRBV2
abundance: NA
CDR3aa: CASSPRGGLAGGADEQFF
CDR3nt: TGTGCCAGCAGTCCACGCGGAGGACTAGCGGGGGGAGCGGATGAGCAGTTCTTC

j_gene: TRBJ2-1
d_gene: TRBD1
v_gene: TRBV28
abundance: NA
CDR3aa: CASSLTSGGAYNEQFF
CDR3nt: TGTGCCAGCAGTTTGACTTCAGGGGGCGCCTACAATGAGCAGTTCTTC

j_gene: TRBJ2-7
d_gene: NA
v_gene: TRBV18
abundance: NA
CDR3aa: CASSPFRSGTYEQYF
CDR3nt: TGTGCCAGCTCACCGTTCCGGTCAGGGACTTACGAGCAGTACTTC

j_gene: TRBJ2-7
d_gene: TRBD1
v_gene: TRBV5-1
abundance: NA
CDR3aa: CASSGTGSHEQYF
CDR3nt: TGCGCCAGCAGCGGGACAGGGAGCCACGAGCAGTACTTC

j_gene: TRBJ2-2
d_gene: NA
v_gene: TRBV9
abundance: NA
CDR3aa: CASSGQGNTGELFF
CDR3nt: TGTGCCAGCAGCGGGCAGGGGAACACCGGGGAGCTGTTTTTT

j_gene: TRBJ2-3
d_gene: NA
v_gene: TRBV5-1
abundance: NA
CDR3aa: CASSYLAGTDTQYF
CDR3nt: TGCGCCAGCAGCTACCTAGCAGGCACAGATACGCAGTATTTT

j_gene: TRBJ2-7
d_gene: NA
v_gene: TRBV28
abundance: NA
CDR3aa: CASTLIGAYEQYF
CDR3nt: TGTGCCAGCACCCTGATAGGGGCCTACGAGCAGTACTTC

j_gene: TRBJ2-1
d_gene: NA
v_gene: TRBV6-1
abundance: NA
CDR3aa: CASSERNRGNEQFF
CDR3nt: TGTGCCAGCAGTGAAAGGAATCGGGGCAATGAGCAGTTCTTC

j_gene: TRBJ2-6
d_gene: NA
v_gene: TRBV6-5
abundance: NA
CDR3aa: CASSYSASSGANVLTF
CDR3nt: TGTGCCAGCAGTTACTCCGCCAGCTCTGGGGCCAACGTCCTGACTTTC

j_gene: TRBJ1-1
d_gene: NA
v_gene: TRBV30
abundance: few
CDR3aa: CAWSVFTEAFF
CDR3nt: TGTGCCTGGAGTGTTTTCACTGAAGCTTTCTTT

j_gene: TRBJ1-1
d_gene: NA
v_gene: TRBV4-1
abundance: NA
CDR3aa: CASSHPGGAEAFF
CDR3nt: TGCGCCAGCAGCCATCCCGGTGGGGCGGAAGCTTTCTTT

j_gene: TRBJ1-2
d_gene: NA
v_gene: TRBV6-5
abundance: NA
CDR3aa: CASKTPGLSYTF
CDR3nt: TGTGCCAGCAAAACACCAGGGCTCTCTTACACCTTC

j_gene: TRBJ2-7
d_gene: TRBD2
v_gene: TRBV7-9
abundance: NA
CDR3aa: CASSLGLAGPYRNEQYF
CDR3nt: TGTGCCAGCAGCTTGGGTCTAGCGGGACCCTATAGGAACGAGCAGTACTTC

j_gene: TRBJ2-3
d_gene: TRBD2
v_gene: TRBV27
abundance: NA
CDR3aa: CASTLAGGMADTQYF
CDR3nt: TGTGCCAGCACCCTAGCGGGAGGGATGGCAGATACGCAGTATTTT

j_gene: TRBJ1-1
d_gene: NA
v_gene: TRBV2
abundance: NA
CDR3aa: CASALNTEAFF
CDR3nt: TGTGCCAGCGCCCTGAACACTGAAGCTTTCTTT

j_gene: TRBJ2-1
d_gene: NA
v_gene: TRBV7-2
abundance: once
CDR3aa: CASSLWREQFF
CDR3nt: TGTGCCAGCAGCTTATGGCGGGAGCAGTTCTTC

j_gene: TRBJ1-5
d_gene: NA
v_gene: TRBV5-6
abundance: NA
CDR3aa: CASSLGPPRERHQPQHF
CDR3nt: TGTGCCAGCAGCTTGGGACCCCCCAGGGAAAGGCATCAGCCCCAGCATTTT

j_gene: TRBJ1-1
d_gene: TRBD1
v_gene: TRBV7-2
abundance: NA
CDR3aa: CASSLYRQGNTEAFF
CDR3nt: TGTGCCAGCAGCTTATATCGACAGGGGAACACTGAAGCTTTCTTT

j_gene: TRBJ2-7
d_gene: NA
v_gene: TRBV7-2
abundance: NA
CDR3aa: CASSKRTSRDAYEQYF
CDR3nt: TGTGCCAGCAGCAAACGGACGTCCCGGGACGCGTACGAGCAGTACTTC

j_gene: TRBJ2-1
d_gene: NA
v_gene: TRBV18
abundance: NA
CDR3aa: CASSPVAPYNEQFF
CDR3nt: TGTGCCAGCTCACCGGTAGCGCCCTACAATGAGCAGTTCTTC

j_gene: TRBJ1-4
d_gene: NA
v_gene: TRBV5-1
abundance: once
CDR3aa: CASSSDNEKLFF
CDR3nt: TGCGCCAGCAGCTCGGATAATGAAAAACTGTTTTTT

j_gene: TRBJ2-6
d_gene: NA
v_gene: TRBV6-5
abundance: NA
CDR3aa: CASRRQISGANVLTF
CDR3nt: TGTGCCAGCAGACGACAGATCTCTGGGGCCAACGTCCTGACTTTC

j_gene: TRBJ1-2
d_gene: TRBD1
v_gene: TRBV6-1
abundance: NA
CDR3aa: CASSAAGGENYGYTF
CDR3nt: TGTGCCAGCAGTGCCGCAGGGGGCGAGAACTATGGCTACACCTTC

j_gene: TRBJ1-4
d_gene: TRBD1
v_gene: TRBV4-3
abundance: once
CDR3aa: CASKKTGGEKLFF
CDR3nt: TGCGCCAGCAAGAAAACAGGGGGGGAAAAACTGTTTTTT

j_gene: TRBJ2-3
d_gene: TRBD2
v_gene: TRBV6-8
abundance: NA
CDR3aa: CASSLSPSSVAGGTDTQYF
CDR3nt: TGTGCCAGCAGTCTATCCCCCTCTTCGGTAGCGGGAGGCACAGATACGCAGTATTTT

j_gene: TRBJ1-5
d_gene: NA
v_gene: TRBV6-1
abundance: NA
CDR3aa: CASSESGEAVRHF
CDR3nt: TGTGCCAGCAGTGAAAGCGGCGAGGCGGTCCGGCATTTT